The 30 T cell receptor beta chains presented below share a single source sample, sequenced in a study of chemoradiotherapy in HPV16-positive cancers. Sequenced by immunoSEQ multiplex PCR; TCRdb stores in-frame clones only, minus some. Among more than 10,000 clones listed, 85% to 90% were seen once. The sample here was blood, taken from a patient who underwent chemoradiotherapy. The receptors here all came from a human donor with HPV-associated anogenital cancer.

This clone was picked up a small number of times. The genes are TRBV10-3 and TRBJ1-2; D gene unclear. Germline CDR1 is ENHRY and CDR2 is SYGVKD. The CDR3 spans 13 residues. The V and J ends lost 0 bases and 5 bases respectively, with 7 bases between them. The CDR3 protein is CAISESGWYGYTF. The CDR3 bases are TGTGCCATCAGTGAGTCAGGGTGGTATGGCTACACCTTC.

CDR3: CASSLAPPGTEAFF. In DNA, the CDR3 is TGTGCCAGCAGCTTAGCGCCCCCTGGGACTGAAGCTTTCTTT. This chain links TRBV7-9 with TRBJ1-1; D unresolved. The length of the CDR3 is 14 residues. Trimming stripped 0 bases from V and 5 bases from J, with 10 bases between. The V gene's germline CDR1 is SEHNR and CDR2 FQNEAQ (reference sequence).

This clone was observed a few times. The chain has TRBV19 and TRBJ2-1, with D possibly being TRBD1 or TRBD2 (5 bases each). Germline CDR1 reads LNHDA; CDR2 reads SQIVND (reference sequence). With 3 bases removed from V and 8 bases from J, the gap between germline ends came to 8 bases. The CDR3 is made up of 12 amino acids. The CDR3 coding sequence is TGTGCCAGTAGTATGGGGACGGATGAGCAGTTCTTC. Protein product: CASSMGTDEQFF.

The chain recombines TRBV19 with TRBJ2-1; no clear D gene. V was shortened by 2 bases and J by 3 bases, with 8 bases between the two germline ends. The CDR3 consists of 14 residues. Germline V gives CDR1 LNHDA, CDR2 SQIVND (reference sequence). The CDR3 reads CASSINGNYNEQFF. Written as DNA, the CDR3 is TGTGCCAGTAGTATAAATGGGAACTACAATGAGCAGTTCTTC.

The chain couples TRBV6-6 to TRBJ1-4; 7 bases line up with TRBD1. The CDR3 spans 14 residues. Germline V CDR1 and CDR2: MNHNY, SVGAGI (reference sequence). The ends lost 6 bases at V and 3 bases at J; junction bases unmatched: 4. The CDR3 DNA reads as TGTGCCAGCAGAGGAACAGGGGCTAATGAAAAACTGTTTTTT. Encoded protein: CASRGTGANEKLFF.

V and J are TRBV19 and TRBJ1-5, with D possibly TRBD1 on 6 matching bases. V lost 3 bases to trimming and J lost 0 bases, with 15 bases between them. Germline CDR1 reads LNHDA; CDR2 reads SQIVND (reference sequence). This CDR3 contains 17 residues. The CDR3 DNA reads TGTGCCAGTAGTATGTACACAGGGAGATATAGCAATCAGCCCCAGCATTTT. This codes for CASSMYTGRYSNQPQHF.

This chain uses TRBV25-1 with TRBJ1-5; the D gene is possibly TRBD1 (6 bases). The CDR3 length is 15 residues. Germline V gene sequence: CDR1 MGHDK, CDR2 SYGVNS. The V end lost 3 bases, the J end lost 3 bases, and 12 bases lay between the germline ends. The DNA of the CDR3 is TGTGCCAGCAGTGAGACCGGACAGCCCAATCAGCCCCAGCATTTT. The encoded protein is CASSETGQPNQPQHF.

This clone was recorded a few times. The rearrangement joins TRBV19 to TRBJ1-1; TRBD1 matches 7 bases. J gave up 1 base and V 4 bases, and 9 bases lay outside the gene matches. CDR3 length equals 16 residues. Germline values: CDR1 LNHDA, CDR2 SQIVND (reference sequence). As DNA, the CDR3 is TGTGCCAGTAGTACGGACAGGAGGGGGGGGAACACTGAAGCTTTCTTT. Translated: CASSTDRRGGNTEAFF.

V and J are TRBV30 and TRBJ2-3; no firm D call. Germline V gene sequence: CDR1 GTSNPN, CDR2 SVGIG (reference sequence). The CDR3 runs 14 residues. Trimming took off 1 base at V and 2 bases at J, with 10 bases between the two ends. This CDR3 reads CAWSEAYHTDTQYF. The DNA of the CDR3 is TGTGCCTGGAGTGAGGCCTACCACACAGATACGCAGTATTTT. The complete variable domain, with remaining parts taken from reference TRBV30 and TRBJ2-3, reads SQTIHQWPATLVQPVGSPLSLECTVEGTSNPNLYWYRQAAGRGLQLLFYSVGIGQISSEVPQNLSASRPQDRQFILSSKKLLLSDSGFYLCAWSEAYHTDTQYFGPGTRLTVL.

The chain employs TRBV6-5 and TRBJ1-5; D may be TRBD1 (5 bases). V lost 6 bases, J lost 7 bases, and 19 bases lay in between. Germline V gives CDR1 MNHEY, CDR2 SVGAGI. The CDR3 contains 15 residues. CDR3 loop: CASSYPDRGNQPQHF. CDR3 in DNA: TGTGCCAGCAGCTATCCCGACCGGGGGAACCAGCCCCAGCATTTT.

This clone has a single count. Here the CDR3 reads CASKGRGNTEAFF. CDR3 coding DNA: TGTGCCAGCAAGGGCCGGGGGAACACTGAAGCTTTCTTT. This chain connects TRBV11-3 to TRBJ1-1; D call uncertain. The CDR3 is 13 amino acids. Germline V CDR1 and CDR2: SGHNT, YENEEA. Trimming took off 7 bases at V and 1 base at J, with 10 bases between the two ends. Full variable domain (missing parts from reference TRBV11-3 and TRBJ1-1): EAGVVQSPRYKIIEKKQPVAFWCNPISGHNTLYWYLQNLGQGPELLIRYENEEAVDDSQLPKDRFSAERLKGVDSTLKIQPAELGDSAVYLCASKGRGNTEAFFGQGTRLTVV.

The rearrangement uses TRBV30 and TRBJ2-2; TRBD2 aligns across 7 bases. After removal of 4 bases from V and 7 bases from J, the junction contained 3 bases not matched to a gene. Germline values: CDR1 GTSNPN, CDR2 SVGIG (reference sequence). CDR3 length: 12 residues. The DNA for the CDR3 is TGTGCCTGGAATGCGGGGGTCGGGGAGCTGTTTTTT. It is translated as CAWNAGVGELFF.

This sequence joins TRBV9 and TRBJ1-2, with D perhaps matching TRBD1 (5 bases). Trimming cost V 3 bases and J 6 bases, with 21 bases left between them. Germline V gene sequence: CDR1 SGDLS, CDR2 YYNGEE. The CDR3 totals 16 residues. CDR3 sequence: CASSDPRGAGGDGYTF. The CDR3 DNA reads as TGTGCCAGCAGCGACCCCCGTGGGGCGGGAGGCGATGGCTACACCTTC.

The rearrangement uses TRBV2 and TRBJ1-2; 7 bases line up with TRBD1. Trimming cost V 0 bases and J 1 base; bases outside gene matches: 5. The CDR3 contains 16 residues. CDR1 is SNHLY, CDR2 FYNNEI, per germline. The CDR3 nucleotides are TGTGCCAGCAGTGAAGCTAAAGGGACAGATAACTATGGCTACACCTTC. Protein: CASSEAKGTDNYGYTF.

The V and J genes are TRBV6-1 and TRBJ1-6; 10 bases map to TRBD1. The CDR3 length is 13 residues. Trimming cost V 7 bases and J 7 bases; bases outside gene matches: 1. From germline, CDR1 is MNHNS and CDR2 SASEGT. The CDR3 region has the DNA TGTGCCAGCAAGGACAGGGGGAATTCACCCCTCCACTTT. Translated, it gives CASKDRGNSPLHF.

V usage is TRBV2 and J usage is TRBJ1-3; a weak D match, TRBD1 (5 bases). This CDR3 is 13 amino acids long. Trimming took off 5 bases at V and 7 bases at J, with 12 bases between the two ends. Germline values: CDR1 SNHLY, CDR2 FYNNEI. This CDR3 is CASSPGFRNTIYF. As DNA, the CDR3 is TGTGCCAGCAGTCCAGGGTTTCGGAACACCATATATTTT. Variable domain in full (rest from reference TRBV2 and TRBJ1-3): EPEVTQTPSHQVTQMGQEVILRCVPISNHLYFYWYRQILGQKVEFLVSFYNNEISEKSEIFDDQFSVERPDGSNFTLKIRSTKLEDSAMYFCASSPGFRNTIYFGEGSWLTVV.

The rearrangement uses TRBV16 and TRBJ1-1; D remains unclear. Germline CDR1 reads KGHSY; CDR2 reads FQNENV. Trimming left V 1 base short and J 0 bases short, with 6 bases between. The CDR3 consists of 14 residues. The CDR3 DNA reads TGTGCCAGCAGCCAATTACAGTTGAACACTGAAGCTTTCTTT. It translates to CASSQLQLNTEAFF.

The chain joins TRBV5-1 to TRBJ1-6; D is ambiguous. The length of the CDR3 is 13 residues. Germline V gene sequence: CDR1 SGHRS, CDR2 YFSETQ. Trimming stripped 3 bases from V and 5 bases from J, with 6 bases between. CDR3 nucleotides: TGCGCCAGCAGCTCTCGAGATAATTCACCCCTCCACTTT. It encodes CASSSRDNSPLHF.

The rearrangement uses TRBV2 and TRBJ1-3; D may be TRBD1 (5 bases). The V end lost 7 bases, the J end lost 4 bases, and 14 bases lay between the germline ends. CDR1 is SNHLY, CDR2 FYNNEI, per germline. The CDR3 extends over 14 amino acids. This CDR3 reads CASIWGTSGNTIYF. The CDR3 nucleotides read TGTGCCAGCATATGGGGGACCTCCGGAAACACCATATATTTT.

The chain uses TRBV11-3 and TRBJ2-1; no clear D gene. Germline CDR1 is SGHNT and CDR2 is YENEEA. The V end was cut by 6 bases, the J end by 2 bases, with 11 bases between. This CDR3 is 14 amino acids long. The CDR3, as DNA: TGTGCCAGCAGTCGATCCCCTACCTACAATGAGCAGTTCTTC. As protein: CASSRSPTYNEQFF.

In DNA, the CDR3 is TGTGCCAGCAGTGTCCGACAGGGGTATTCACCCCTCCACTTT. It codes for CASSVRQGYSPLHF. The rearrangement uses TRBV25-1 and TRBJ1-6; 8 positions match TRBD1. The CDR3 loop spans 14 amino acids. The junction had 4 bases not matched to a gene; V was cut back by 4 bases and J by 8 bases. Germline V gives CDR1 MGHDK, CDR2 SYGVNS.

The chain uses TRBV7-9 and TRBJ1-2, with 7 bases aligning to TRBD1. The CDR3 has 15 amino acids. From germline, CDR1 is SEHNR and CDR2 FQNEAQ (reference sequence). J gave up 6 bases and V 5 bases, and 12 bases lay outside the gene matches. CDR3 sequence: CASSRPDREYHGYTF. DNA for the CDR3: TGTGCCAGCAGCCGGCCCGACAGGGAGTATCATGGCTACACCTTC.

V is TRBV18 and J is TRBJ1-2; D may be TRBD1 (5 bases). The length of the CDR3 is 14 residues. V was shortened by 3 bases and J by 3 bases, with 11 bases between the two germline ends. CDR1 and CDR2 (germline): KGHSH, LQKENI. The CDR3 DNA reads TGTGCCAGCTCACCCGGCGGGGCTGACTATGGCTACACCTTC. Translated: CASSPGGADYGYTF. The full variable domain, with the rest looked up from reference TRBV18 and TRBJ1-2, is NAGVMQNPRHLVRRRGQEARLRCSPMKGHSHVYWYRQLPEEGLKFMVYLQKENIIDESGMPKERFSAEFPKEGPSILRIQQVVRGDSAAYFCASSPGGADYGYTFGSGTRLTVV.

The chain links TRBV4-3 to TRBJ2-7, with 9 bases fitting TRBD1. V shed 0 bases and J 6 bases; nucleotides not matched to a gene: 9. CDR3 length: 16 residues. Germline V CDR1 and CDR2: LGHNA, YSLEER. CDR3 bases: TGCGCCAGCAGCCAAGACGCGAAATGGGACAGGGTCGAGCAGTACTTC. The encoded protein is CASSQDAKWDRVEQYF.

CDR3 protein: CASNREQGLTDTQYF. CDR3 DNA sequence: TGTGCCAGCAATAGGGAACAGGGCCTCACAGATACGCAGTATTTT. The chain joins TRBV6-5 to TRBJ2-3; a weak D match, TRBD1 (6 bases). V lost 7 bases to trimming and J lost 2 bases, with 16 bases between them. The CDR3 covers 15 residues. Germline V gives CDR1 MNHEY, CDR2 SVGAGI.

The J gene is TRBJ1-2, the V gene TRBV5-1; 8 nucleotides match TRBD1. V lost 3 bases, J lost 6 bases, and 13 bases stayed unmatched. The CDR3 covers 16 residues. Germline CDR1 SGHRS, CDR2 YFSETQ. CDR3: CASSSGQGAQLNGYTF. The CDR3, as DNA: TGCGCCAGCAGCTCCGGGCAGGGGGCGCAACTTAATGGCTACACCTTC. Together with reference TRBV5-1 and TRBJ1-2, the CDR3 gives the full variable domain: KAGVTQTPRYLIKTRGQQVTLSCSPISGHRSVSWYQQTPGQGLQFLFEYFSETQRNKGNFPGRFSGRQFSNSRSEMNVSTLELGDSALYLCASSSGQGAQLNGYTFGSGTRLTVV.

The V gene is TRBV7-2, the J gene TRBJ2-1, with D perhaps assigned TRBD1 or TRBD2 (6 bases each). Trimming left V 11 bases short and J 3 bases short, with 17 bases between. From germline, CDR1 is SGHTA and CDR2 FQGNSA. This CDR3 is built from 14 residues. CDR3 amino acids: CAAEGGRNYNEQFF. The CDR3 region has the DNA TGTGCCGCAGAAGGGGGGCGGAACTACAATGAGCAGTTCTTC.

The rearrangement uses TRBV5-6 and TRBJ2-5; D is perhaps TRBD1 (6 bases). The CDR3 consists of 15 residues. The germline CDR1 and CDR2 sequences are SGHDT and YYEEEE. V was clipped by 1 base and J by 3 bases, with 13 bases between them. CDR3 nucleotide sequence: TGTGCCAGCAGCTTGAAGCACAGGGCAAAAGAGACCCAGTACTTC. Protein product: CASSLKHRAKETQYF.

This chain links TRBV10-3 with TRBJ2-7; the match to TRBD2 covers 8 bases. The J segment lost 5 bases and the V segment lost 0 bases, leaving 12 bases of the junction unmatched. The CDR3 covers 17 residues. Germline CDR1 ENHRY, CDR2 SYGVKD. The CDR3 loop reads CAISESFLAGKTDEQYF. CDR3 DNA: TGTGCCATCAGTGAGTCTTTCTTAGCGGGGAAGACGGACGAGCAGTACTTC.

The chain carries TRBV5-1 and TRBJ2-5, with TRBD1 matching 8 bases. The CDR3 totals 15 residues. CDR1 and CDR2 (germline): SGHRS, YFSETQ. The ends lost 4 bases at V and 0 bases at J; junction bases unmatched: 5. CDR3 sequence reads: CASSVGTGYQETQYF. The CDR3, as DNA: TGCGCCAGCAGCGTCGGGACAGGATACCAAGAGACCCAGTACTTC. The whole variable domain, remainder taken from reference TRBV5-1 and TRBJ2-5, is KAGVTQTPRYLIKTRGQQVTLSCSPISGHRSVSWYQQTPGQGLQFLFEYFSETQRNKGNFPGRFSGRQFSNSRSEMNVSTLELGDSALYLCASSVGTGYQETQYFGPGTRLLVL.